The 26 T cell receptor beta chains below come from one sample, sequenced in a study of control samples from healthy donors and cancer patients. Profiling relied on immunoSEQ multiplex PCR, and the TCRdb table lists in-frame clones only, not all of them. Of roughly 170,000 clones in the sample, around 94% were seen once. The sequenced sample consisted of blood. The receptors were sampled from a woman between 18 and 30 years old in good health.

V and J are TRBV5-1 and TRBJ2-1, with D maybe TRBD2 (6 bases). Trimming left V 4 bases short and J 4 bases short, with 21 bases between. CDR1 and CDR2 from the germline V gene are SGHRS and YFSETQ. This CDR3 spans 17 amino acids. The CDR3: CASSPIPSGSGYNEQFF. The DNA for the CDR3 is TGCGCCAGCAGCCCGATACCGTCCGGGAGTGGGTACAATGAGCAGTTCTTC. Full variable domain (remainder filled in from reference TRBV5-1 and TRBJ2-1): KAGVTQTPRYLIKTRGQQVTLSCSPISGHRSVSWYQQTPGQGLQFLFEYFSETQRNKGNFPGRFSGRQFSNSRSEMNVSTLELGDSALYLCASSPIPSGSGYNEQFFGPGTRLTVL.

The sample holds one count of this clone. CDR3 sequence: CASSLDGSFQTQYF. DNA of the CDR3: TGTGCCAGCAGCTTAGATGGAAGTTTCCAGACCCAGTACTTC. The chain combines TRBV11-2 with TRBJ2-5; D gene uncertain. The CDR3 runs 14 residues. V lost 0 bases and J lost 6, with 11 bases in between. Germline CDR1 SGHAT, CDR2 FQNNGV.

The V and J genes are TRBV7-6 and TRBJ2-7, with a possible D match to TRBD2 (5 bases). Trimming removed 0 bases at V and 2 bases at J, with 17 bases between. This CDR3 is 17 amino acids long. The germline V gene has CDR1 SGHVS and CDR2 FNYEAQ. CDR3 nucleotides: TGTGCCAGCAGCTTAGCCCCCCACGAAGCGGAAGCCTACGAGCAGTACTTC. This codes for CASSLAPHEAEAYEQYF.

The CDR3 sequence is CASSSGPEYGYTF. The CDR3 bases are TGTGCCAGCAGCTCAGGCCCCGAATATGGCTACACCTTC. The chain is built from TRBV7-9 and TRBJ1-2; D is ambiguous. The CDR3 has 13 residues. Germline loops: CDR1 SEHNR, CDR2 FQNEAQ (reference sequence). The V and J ends lost 4 bases and 5 bases respectively, with 11 bases between them.

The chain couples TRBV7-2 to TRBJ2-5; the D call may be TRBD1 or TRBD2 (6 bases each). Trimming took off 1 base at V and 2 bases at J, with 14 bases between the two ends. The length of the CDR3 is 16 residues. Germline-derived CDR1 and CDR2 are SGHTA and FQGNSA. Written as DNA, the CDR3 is TGTGCCAGCAGCTTAGTGGGGGGCGCGGGGCAAGAGACCCAGTACTTC. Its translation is CASSLVGGAGQETQYF.

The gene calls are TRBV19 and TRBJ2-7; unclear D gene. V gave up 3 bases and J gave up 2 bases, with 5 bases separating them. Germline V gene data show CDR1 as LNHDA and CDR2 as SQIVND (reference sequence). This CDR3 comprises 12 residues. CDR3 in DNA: TGTGCCAGTAGTATGAGCACCTACGAGCAGTACTTC. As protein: CASSMSTYEQYF. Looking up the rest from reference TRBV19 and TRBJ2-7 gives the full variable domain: DGGITQSPKYLFRKEGQNVTLSCEQNLNHDAMYWYRQDPGQGLRLIYYSQIVNDFQKGDIAEGYSVSREKKESFPLTVTSAQKNPTAFYLCASSMSTYEQYFGPGTRLTVT.

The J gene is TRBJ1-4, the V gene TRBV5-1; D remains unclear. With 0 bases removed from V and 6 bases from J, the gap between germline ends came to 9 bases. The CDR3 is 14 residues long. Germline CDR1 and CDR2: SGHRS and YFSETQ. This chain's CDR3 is CASSLGSSDEKLFF. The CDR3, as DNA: TGCGCCAGCAGCTTGGGGTCTTCGGATGAAAAACTGTTTTTT.

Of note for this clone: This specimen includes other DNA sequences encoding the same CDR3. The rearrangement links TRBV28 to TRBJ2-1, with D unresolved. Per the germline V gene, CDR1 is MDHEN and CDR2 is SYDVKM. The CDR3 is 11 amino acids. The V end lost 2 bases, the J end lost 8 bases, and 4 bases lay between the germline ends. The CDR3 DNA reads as TGTGCCAGCAGTTTAGGAGATGAGCAGTTCTTC. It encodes CASSLGDEQFF.

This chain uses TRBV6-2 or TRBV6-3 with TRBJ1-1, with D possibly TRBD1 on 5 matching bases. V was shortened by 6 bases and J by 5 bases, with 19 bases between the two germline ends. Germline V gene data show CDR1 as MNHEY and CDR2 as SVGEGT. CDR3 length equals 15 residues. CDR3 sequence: CASSQQEGRVTEAFF. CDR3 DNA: TGTGCCAGCAGCCAACAGGAAGGAAGGGTAACTGAAGCTTTCTTT.

The CDR3 nucleotides are TGTGCCAGTAGTCCCACATGGACAGGTGAGAACTATGGCTACACCTTC. It specifies CASSPTWTGENYGYTF. The V call is TRBV19, the J call TRBJ1-2; 7 positions match TRBD1. This CDR3 has 16 residues. Trimming at V came to 5 bases and at J to 2 bases, leaving 11 bases not matched to a gene. CDR1 is LNHDA, CDR2 SQIVND, per germline (reference sequence). The full variable domain, rest sourced from reference TRBV19 and TRBJ1-2, is DGGITQSPKYLFRKEGQNVTLSCEQNLNHDAMYWYRQDPGQGLRLIYYSQIVNDFQKGDIAEGYSVSREKKESFPLTVTSAQKNPTAFYLCASSPTWTGENYGYTFGSGTRLTVV.

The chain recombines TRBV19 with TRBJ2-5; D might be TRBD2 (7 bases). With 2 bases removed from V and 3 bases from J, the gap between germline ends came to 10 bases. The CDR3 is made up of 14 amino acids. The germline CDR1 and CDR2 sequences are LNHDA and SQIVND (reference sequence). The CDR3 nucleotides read TGTGCCAGTAGTATACCGGGGGGCGAAGAGACCCAGTACTTC. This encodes CASSIPGGEETQYF.

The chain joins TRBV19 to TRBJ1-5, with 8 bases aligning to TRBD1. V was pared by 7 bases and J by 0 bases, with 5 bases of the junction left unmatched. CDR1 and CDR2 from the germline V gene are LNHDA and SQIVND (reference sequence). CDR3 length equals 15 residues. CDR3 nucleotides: TGTGCCAGTACCTGGACAGGGAATAGCAATCAGCCCCAGCATTTT. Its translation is CASTWTGNSNQPQHF.

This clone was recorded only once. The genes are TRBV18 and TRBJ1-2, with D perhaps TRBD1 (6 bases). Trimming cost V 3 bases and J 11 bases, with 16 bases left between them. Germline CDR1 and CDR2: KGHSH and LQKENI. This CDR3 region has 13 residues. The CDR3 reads CASSPEFDRRYTF. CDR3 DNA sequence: TGTGCCAGCTCACCCGAGTTTGACAGGAGATACACCTTC.

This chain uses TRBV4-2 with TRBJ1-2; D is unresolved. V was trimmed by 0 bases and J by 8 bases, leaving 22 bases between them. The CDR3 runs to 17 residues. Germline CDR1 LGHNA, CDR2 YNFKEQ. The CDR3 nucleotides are TGTGCCAGCAGCCAAGATATAGGGCATCCTCGTCTCCGCGGCTACACCTTC. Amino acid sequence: CASSQDIGHPRLRGYTF.

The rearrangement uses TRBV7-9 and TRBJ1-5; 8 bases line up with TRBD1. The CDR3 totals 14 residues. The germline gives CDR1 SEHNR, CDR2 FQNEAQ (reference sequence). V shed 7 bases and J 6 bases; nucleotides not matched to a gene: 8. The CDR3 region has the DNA TGTGCCAGCATCCCCTCAGGGGGCCGTCAGCCCCAGCATTTT. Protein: CASIPSGGRQPQHF.

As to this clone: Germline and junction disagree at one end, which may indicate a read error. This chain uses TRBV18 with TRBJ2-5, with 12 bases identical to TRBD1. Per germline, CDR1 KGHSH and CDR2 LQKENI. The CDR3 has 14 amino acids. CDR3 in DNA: TGTGCCAGCTCGACCGGGACAGGGGGCTCCCTCCTCCACTTC. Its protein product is CASSTGTGGSLLHF.

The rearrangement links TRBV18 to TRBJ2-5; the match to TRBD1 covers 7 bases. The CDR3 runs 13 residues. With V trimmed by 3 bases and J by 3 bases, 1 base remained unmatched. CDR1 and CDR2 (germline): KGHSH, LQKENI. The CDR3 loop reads CASSPGQEETQYF. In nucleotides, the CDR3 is TGTGCCAGCTCACCCGGACAGGAAGAGACCCAGTACTTC.

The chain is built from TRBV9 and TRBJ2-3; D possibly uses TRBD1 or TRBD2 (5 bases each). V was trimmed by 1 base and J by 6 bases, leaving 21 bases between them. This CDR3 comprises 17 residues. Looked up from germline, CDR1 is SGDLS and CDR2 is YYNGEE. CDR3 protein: CASSVQIEGTEGDTQYF. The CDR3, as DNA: TGTGCCAGCAGCGTACAAATCGAGGGTACAGAGGGGGATACGCAGTATTTT.

The chain's CDR3 is CASIPNLGNRGHNQPQHF. The CDR3 DNA follows: TGTGCCAGTATACCAAATCTCGGAAACAGGGGGCACAATCAGCCCCAGCATTTT. The chain combines TRBV28 with TRBJ1-5; 9 bases match TRBD1. V lost 9 bases, J lost 3 bases, and 18 bases stayed unmatched. The CDR3 is made up of 18 amino acids. Germline V gives CDR1 MDHEN, CDR2 SYDVKM.

The CDR3 DNA sequence: TGTGCCAGCAGAAGACCAGTTCCACAAAATTCACCCCTCCACTTT. Its protein is CASRRPVPQNSPLHF. The chain has TRBV6-5 and TRBJ1-6; D is unresolved. The germline V gene has CDR1 MNHEY and CDR2 SVGAGI. The CDR3 consists of 15 residues. The V end lost 6 bases, the J end lost 7 bases, and 16 bases lay between the germline ends.

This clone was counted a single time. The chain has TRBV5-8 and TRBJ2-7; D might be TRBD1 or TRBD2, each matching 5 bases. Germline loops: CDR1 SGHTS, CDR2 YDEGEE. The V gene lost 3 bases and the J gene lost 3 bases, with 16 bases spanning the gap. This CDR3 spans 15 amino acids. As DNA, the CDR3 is TGTGCCAGCAGCTCTCGGGACCGAATATTCTACGAGCAGTACTTC. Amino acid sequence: CASSSRDRIFYEQYF.

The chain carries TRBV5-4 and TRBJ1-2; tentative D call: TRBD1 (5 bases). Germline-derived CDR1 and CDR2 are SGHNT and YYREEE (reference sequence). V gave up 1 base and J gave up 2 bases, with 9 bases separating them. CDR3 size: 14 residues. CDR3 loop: CASSLPRQNYGYTF. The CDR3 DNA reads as TGTGCCAGCAGCTTGCCACGACAGAACTATGGCTACACCTTC. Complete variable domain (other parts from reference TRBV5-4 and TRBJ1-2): ETGVTQSPTHLIKTRGQQVTLRCSSQSGHNTVSWYQQALGQGPQFIFQYYREEENGRGNFPPRFSGLQFPNYSSELNVNALELDDSALYLCASSLPRQNYGYTFGSGTRLTVV.

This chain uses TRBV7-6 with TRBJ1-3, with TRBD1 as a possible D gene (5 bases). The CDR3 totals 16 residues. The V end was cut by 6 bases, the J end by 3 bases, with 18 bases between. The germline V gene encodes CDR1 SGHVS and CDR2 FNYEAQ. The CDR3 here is CASSSGWGSLGNTIYF. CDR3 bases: TGTGCCAGCAGTTCAGGATGGGGGAGCCTTGGAAACACCATATATTTT. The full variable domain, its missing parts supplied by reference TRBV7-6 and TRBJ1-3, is GAGVSQSPRYKVTKRGQDVALRCDPISGHVSLYWYRQALGQGPEFLTYFNYEAQQDKSGLPNDRFSAERPEGSISTLTIQRTEQRDSAMYRCASSSGWGSLGNTIYFGEGSWLTVV.

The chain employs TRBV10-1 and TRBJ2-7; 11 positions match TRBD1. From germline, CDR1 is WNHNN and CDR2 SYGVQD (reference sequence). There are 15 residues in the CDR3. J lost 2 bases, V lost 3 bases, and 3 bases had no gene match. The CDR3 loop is CASSDPGQGAYEQYF. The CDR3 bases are TGCGCCAGCAGTGACCCGGGACAGGGGGCCTACGAGCAGTACTTC.

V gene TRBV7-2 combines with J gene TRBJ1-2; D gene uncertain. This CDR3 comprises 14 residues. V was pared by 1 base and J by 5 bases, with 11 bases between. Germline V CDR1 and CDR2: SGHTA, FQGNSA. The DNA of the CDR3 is TGTGCCAGCAGCTTAGAACACGGACCGTATGGCTACACCTTC. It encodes CASSLEHGPYGYTF.

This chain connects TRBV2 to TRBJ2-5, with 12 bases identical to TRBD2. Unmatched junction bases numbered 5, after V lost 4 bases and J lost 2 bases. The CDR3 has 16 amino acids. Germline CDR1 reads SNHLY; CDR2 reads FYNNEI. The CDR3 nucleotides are TGTGCCAGCAGTGTCCTAGCGGGGGGGATACAAGAGACCCAGTACTTC. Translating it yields CASSVLAGGIQETQYF. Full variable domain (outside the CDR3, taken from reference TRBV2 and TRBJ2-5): EPEVTQTPSHQVTQMGQEVILRCVPISNHLYFYWYRQILGQKVEFLVSFYNNEISEKSEIFDDQFSVERPDGSNFTLKIRSTKLEDSAMYFCASSVLAGGIQETQYFGPGTRLLVL.